This passage covers 12 T cell receptor beta chains from one sample sequenced in a study of human T cells and chemical hapten exposure (dated by TCRdb to the early 2020s). Library construction relied on RACE. These reads were obtained on a NextSeq 500. The public reads were quality trimmed at Q25 with fastp and then assembled into clones with MiXCR by TCRdb, keeping productive beta chains. Rows with a matching CDR3 protein are joined into one entry that keeps the most common DNA and genes. Counted in this sample were roughly 51,000 distinct CDR3 sequences; 8% to 10% of them appeared once. The top ten clonotypes cover 9.6% of the sample. The sample's time point, from its label and the paper: pre-sensitization, week 0. According to the study, the label for this sample's treatment or condition signals: therapeutic diphenylcyclopropenone sensitization with weekly scalp DPC. The sequencing here drew on whole blood, taken in connection with sensitization to the hapten diphenylcyclopropenone (DPC). The receptors shown here come from a middle-aged man with alopecia areata. Some clones in this sample may be carry-over from other donors' samples.

This clonotype was counted many times. The V and J genes are TRBV7-3 and TRBJ1-6; 8 bases are a match to TRBD1. Germline loops: CDR1 SGHTA, CDR2 FQGTGA. The CDR3 has 16 amino acids. Trimming at V came to 3 bases and at J to 6 bases, leaving 7 bases not matched to a gene. The CDR3 is CASSLTGDLGNSPLHF. The CDR3 bases are TGTGCCAGCAGCTTGACAGGGGATCTGGGTAATTCACCCCTCCACTTT. Drawing the rest from reference TRBV7-3 and TRBJ1-6, the complete variable domain is GAGVSQTPSNKVTEKGKYVELRCDPISGHTALYWYRQSLGQGPEFLIYFQGTGAADDSGLPNDRFFAVRPEGSVSTLKIQRTERGDSAVYLCASSLTGDLGNSPLHFGNGTRLTVT.

This clonotype is labeled medium-sized (0.01 to 0.1%). The chain couples TRBV9 to TRBJ1-6; D is possibly TRBD1 (6 bases). Germline values: CDR1 SGDLS, CDR2 YYNGEE. The CDR3 totals 15 residues. The V gene lost 4 bases and the J gene lost 6 bases, with 14 bases spanning the gap. The CDR3 loop is CASSPEAGVNSPLHF. The CDR3 DNA follows: TGTGCCAGCAGCCCAGAAGCAGGGGTTAATTCACCCCTCCACTTT.

This clonotype was counted only a few times. The V gene is TRBV9, the J gene TRBJ2-3, with no clear D. This CDR3 contains 13 residues. Germline V lookup: CDR1 SGDLS, CDR2 YYNGEE. Trimming pared 4 bases from V and 6 bases from J, leaving 12 bases between. The CDR3 region is CASSLRTQDTQYF. The CDR3 DNA is TGTGCCAGCAGCCTCAGAACCCAGGATACGCAGTATTTT. Based on the CDR3 plus reference TRBV9 and TRBJ2-3, the full variable domain is DSGVTQTPKHLITATGQRVTLRCSPRSGDLSVYWYQQSLDQGLQFLIQYYNGEERAKGNILERFSAQQFPDLHSELNLSSLELGDSALYFCASSLRTQDTQYFGPGTRLTVL.

The chain combines TRBV3-1 with TRBJ2-5; the D is unclear. This CDR3 contains 12 residues. V was clipped by 0 bases and J by 7 bases, with 6 bases between them. CDR1 is LGHDT and CDR2 is YNNKEL in the germline V gene (reference sequence). CDR3 DNA sequence: TGTGCCAGCAGCCAAGATGTAGGGACCCAGTACTTC. It specifies CASSQDVGTQYF.

Many counts were recorded for this clonotype. This chain connects TRBV18 to TRBJ2-1, with TRBD2 matching over 12 bases. The CDR3 has 17 residues. Germline CDR1 and CDR2: KGHSH and LQKENI. The V segment lost 3 bases and the J segment 4 bases; nucleotides outside the gene matches: 7. The CDR3 reads CASSPNSLAGGYNEQFF. In DNA form, the CDR3 reads TGTGCCAGCTCACCCAACTCACTAGCGGGAGGTTACAATGAGCAGTTCTTC.

The rearrangement joins TRBV7-9 to TRBJ2-7, with 7 bases lining up with TRBD1. The CDR3 runs 14 residues. CDR1 is SEHNR and CDR2 is FQNEAQ in the germline V gene (reference sequence). V lost 3 bases, J lost 5 bases, and 7 bases stayed unmatched. This CDR3 reads CASSLGQTWNEQYF. CDR3 nucleotides: TGTGCCAGCAGCTTGGGACAGACCTGGAACGAGCAGTACTTC.

At least ten counts were recorded for this clonotype. The rearrangement joins TRBV28 to TRBJ2-7, with D hard to call. V lost 7 bases and J 0 bases, leaving 16 bases between the germline ends. Germline V CDR1 and CDR2: MDHEN, SYDVKM. This CDR3 spans 15 amino acids. CDR3 residues: CASIGSPDGSYEQYF. For the CDR3, the DNA is TGTGCCAGCATAGGATCCCCGGACGGCTCCTACGAGCAGTACTTC.

This clonotype was seen many times. The chain recombines TRBV14 with TRBJ2-3; D is uncertain. Trimming removed 4 bases at V and 5 bases at J, with 7 bases between. Per the germline V gene, CDR1 is SGHDN and CDR2 is FVKESK. This CDR3 spans 12 amino acids. Here the CDR3 DNA reads TGTGCCAGCAGCCTCCACAGAGATACGCAGTATTTT. This gives the protein CASSLHRDTQYF.

This clonotype was detected ten times or more. This chain uses TRBV7-9 with TRBJ1-2; D unclear. The length of the CDR3 is 13 residues. Germline V gene lookup returns CDR1 SEHNR and CDR2 FQNEAQ (reference sequence). V lost 2 bases and J lost 4, with 8 bases in between. As DNA, the CDR3 is TGTGCCAGCAGCTTATCGTTTAGCTATGGCTACACCTTC. Amino acids: CASSLSFSYGYTF.

There are a few counts of this clonotype. The chain recombines TRBV29-1 with TRBJ2-5; D possibly uses TRBD1 or TRBD2 (5 bases each). Germline-derived CDR1 and CDR2 are SQVTM and ANQGSEA. V was trimmed by 6 bases and J by 4 bases, leaving 9 bases between them. The CDR3 is 11 residues long. The CDR3 protein is CSVRDVETQYF. The CDR3 DNA is TGCAGCGTCAGGGACGTAGAGACCCAGTACTTC.

This clonotype was counted ten times or more. The V and J genes are TRBV28 and TRBJ1-1; a possible D gene is TRBD1 (5 bases). The V gene lost 2 bases and the J gene lost 0 bases, with 10 bases spanning the gap. The CDR3 totals 15 residues. Looked up from germline, CDR1 is MDHEN and CDR2 is SYDVKM. The CDR3 protein is CASSLEGYMNTEAFF. The CDR3 nucleotides are TGTGCCAGCAGTTTAGAGGGGTACATGAACACTGAAGCTTTCTTT.

This clonotype has a handful of counts. The chain recombines TRBV25-1 with TRBJ1-4, with a possible D match to TRBD1 (5 bases). Germline lookup yields CDR1 MGHDK and CDR2 SYGVNS. The length of the CDR3 is 15 residues. V lost 3 bases and J lost 4, with 12 bases in between. The DNA of the CDR3 is TGTGCCAGCAGTGAGTTTGGGGCCCTTAATGAAAAACTGTTTTTT. This sequence encodes CASSEFGALNEKLFF.